This T cell receptor (beta chain) was identified in a study of blood T cell repertoires in COVID-19. Study details: COVID-19 samples, acute and convalescent, were from the United States, Italy and Spain.

The CDR3 loop spans 15 amino acids. Trimming removed 3 bases at V and 6 bases at J, with 15 bases between. From germline, CDR1 is SGHAT and CDR2 FQNNGV. Authors' processing steps: Reference gene primer amplification gave nucleated cell count estimates. Profiling relied on immunoSEQ multiplex PCR, and the TCRdb table lists in-frame clones only, not all of them. V and J calls and clone size are those listed in that table; D and trimming were worked out from the DNA. The data contain hundreds of thousands of clones, over 70% of them seen just once; the ten biggest clones take up about 1.4%. Material for sequencing was peripheral blood. The source is a woman aged 40 to 50 who had recovered from COVID-19. V and J are TRBV11-2 and TRBJ2-1, with a weak D call TRBD2 (6 bases). CDR3: CASSFGGTLGNEQFF. CDR3 nucleotides: TGTGCCAGCAGCTTTGGGGGGACCTTAGGCAATGAGCAGTTCTTC. Filled out from reference TRBV11-2 and TRBJ2-1, the complete variable domain reads EAGVAQSPRYKIIEKRQSVAFWCNPISGHATLYWYQQILGQGPKLLIQFQNNGVVDDSQLPKDRFSAERLKGVDSTLKIQPAKLEDSAVYLCASSFGGTLGNEQFFGPGTRLTVL.